These 26 T cell receptor beta chains were all obtained from the same sample, sequenced in a study of cytomegalovirus exposure and HLA in healthy donors. The repertoire was sequenced with immunoSEQ multiplex PCR; TCRdb's copy has only in-frame clones and lacks some. The table records about 130,000 clones, approximately 89% of them present only once. The specimen sequenced was PBMCs. These receptors came from a young man in good health and CMV-seronegative.

This clone has only a few counts. The genes are TRBV2 and TRBJ2-7, with a tentative D call TRBD1 (5 bases). V was shortened by 6 bases and J by 2 bases, with 11 bases between the two germline ends. Germline values: CDR1 SNHLY, CDR2 FYNNEI. This CDR3 region has 13 residues. For the CDR3, the DNA is TGTGCCAGCAGAGGGGAACAACCCTACGAGCAGTACTTC. Translating it yields CASRGEQPYEQYF.

The rearrangement uses TRBV5-1 and TRBJ1-2, with a weak D call TRBD1 (6 bases). The CDR3 is made up of 15 amino acids. V shed 0 bases and J shed 2 bases, with 11 bases lying between them. The germline V gene has CDR1 SGHRS and CDR2 YFSETQ. CDR3 sequence (DNA): TGCGCCAGCAGCTTGGTCAGGGGATCGAACTATGGCTACACCTTC. This translates into CASSLVRGSNYGYTF.

The chain carries TRBV7-9 and TRBJ2-7; D may be TRBD1 (6 bases). The CDR3 extends over 14 amino acids. Trimming removed 5 bases at V and 7 bases at J, with 18 bases between. In germline, CDR1 is SEHNR, CDR2 FQNEAQ (reference sequence). CDR3 protein: CASSGFLQGEEQYF. DNA for the CDR3: TGTGCCAGCAGCGGATTCCTACAGGGTGAGGAGCAGTACTTC.

This clone was picked up one time. This chain joins TRBV5-6 and TRBJ2-7, with 7 bases identical to TRBD1. V lost 0 bases, J lost 0 bases, and 3 bases stayed unmatched. The germline V gene has CDR1 SGHDT and CDR2 YYEEEE. There are 15 residues in the CDR3. DNA for the CDR3: TGTGCCAGCAGCTTGGCCGGGACAGCCTCCTACGAGCAGTACTTC. It is translated as CASSLAGTASYEQYF.

With respect to this clone: Germline and junction disagree at one end, which may indicate a read error. This chain links TRBV7-7 with TRBJ2-5; TRBD2 matches 11 bases. Germline values: CDR1 SSHAT, CDR2 FNYEAQ (reference sequence). This CDR3 comprises 17 residues. The CDR3 reads CASSTVRLAGRQETQYF. CDR3 nucleotides: TGTGCTAGCAGCACCGTCCGACTAGCGGGGAGACAAGAGACCCAGTACTTC.

The J gene is TRBJ1-4, the V gene TRBV7-9, with D hard to call. The CDR3 consists of 16 residues. Trimming cost V 1 base and J 1 base, with 10 bases left between them. Per the germline V gene, CDR1 is SEHNR and CDR2 is FQNEAQ (reference sequence). CDR3 DNA: TGTGCCAGCAGCTTAGGCGACGGGAGAACTAATGAAAAACTGTTTTTT. Residues: CASSLGDGRTNEKLFF.

The chain links TRBV7-3 to TRBJ2-3; 13 bases are shared with TRBD2. The germline V gene has CDR1 SGHTA and CDR2 FQGTGA. This CDR3 contains 15 residues. Germline trimming cut 3 bases from V and 6 bases from J; bases unmatched to any gene: 3. As DNA, the CDR3 is TGTGCCAGCAGCTTCACTAGCGGGGGGGTGGATACGCAGTATTTT. Amino acid sequence: CASSFTSGGVDTQYF.

This clone was counted a single time. V and J are TRBV10-3 and TRBJ1-1; D is possibly TRBD1 (5 bases). Trimming removed 10 bases at V and 1 base at J, with 22 bases between. The CDR3 length is 16 residues. From germline, CDR1 is ENHRY and CDR2 SYGVKD. CDR3 sequence: CASAAPVGQTNTEAFF. CDR3 DNA: TGTGCCAGCGCGGCCCCCGTGGGGCAGACGAACACTGAAGCTTTCTTT.

This clone appeared once. V is TRBV5-6 and J is TRBJ1-1; D remains unclear. V was trimmed by 2 bases and J by 3 bases, leaving 8 bases between them. Germline CDR1 and CDR2: SGHDT and YYEEEE. The CDR3 is 13 amino acids. The CDR3 protein is CASSFLSDTEAFF. DNA for the CDR3: TGTGCCAGCAGCTTTCTCTCGGACACTGAAGCTTTCTTT.

The rearrangement joins TRBV19 to TRBJ2-6; D is possibly TRBD2 (6 bases). There are 15 residues in the CDR3. V was trimmed by 3 bases and J by 2 bases, leaving 8 bases between them. The V gene's germline CDR1 is LNHDA and CDR2 SQIVND (reference sequence). The DNA for the CDR3 is TGTGCCAGTAGTATTGGACTAACTGGGGCCAACGTCCTGACTTTC. The encoded protein is CASSIGLTGANVLTF. Complete variable domain (other parts from reference TRBV19 and TRBJ2-6): DGGITQSPKYLFRKEGQNVTLSCEQNLNHDAMYWYRQDPGQGLRLIYYSQIVNDFQKGDIAEGYSVSREKKESFPLTVTSAQKNPTAFYLCASSIGLTGANVLTFGAGSRLTVL.

The rearrangement uses TRBV20-1 and TRBJ1-2; D is unclear. The CDR3 is 11 residues long. From germline, CDR1 is DFQATT and CDR2 SNEGSKA (reference sequence). V was pared by 3 bases and J by 6 bases, with 8 bases between. CDR3 coding DNA: TGCAGTGCTAGTTCGGGGAATGGCTACACCTTC. It codes for CSASSGNGYTF.

The genes are TRBV2 and TRBJ2-2; D might be TRBD1 (6 bases). Looked up from germline, CDR1 is SNHLY and CDR2 is FYNNEI. CDR3 length equals 15 residues. Trimming left V 5 bases short and J 1 base short, with 11 bases between. The CDR3 region is CASSKWTENTGELFF. CDR3 sequence (DNA): TGTGCCAGCAGTAAATGGACAGAGAACACCGGGGAGCTGTTTTTT.

This chain uses TRBV5-8 with TRBJ1-6, with unresolved D. The CDR3 extends over 13 amino acids. V lost 7 bases and J lost 8, with 13 bases in between. In germline, CDR1 is SGHTS, CDR2 YDEGEE. The chain's CDR3 is CASGLHGDSPLHF. CDR3 DNA sequence: TGTGCCAGCGGACTCCACGGGGATTCACCCCTCCACTTT.

The chain carries TRBV7-9 and TRBJ2-5; 9 bases fit TRBD2. V lost 5 bases to trimming and J lost 4 bases; unmatched junction nucleotides: 11. The germline CDR1 and CDR2 sequences are SEHNR and FQNEAQ (reference sequence). This CDR3 contains 16 residues. CDR3 nucleotides: TGTGCCAGCAGCCCCCCGGCTAGCGGGGCGGCAGAGACCCAGTACTTC. The encoded protein is CASSPPASGAAETQYF.

The J gene is TRBJ2-7, the V gene TRBV5-4, with TRBD1 as a possible D gene (5 bases). V was pared by 4 bases and J by 8 bases, with 13 bases between. Germline V gene lookup returns CDR1 SGHNT and CDR2 YYREEE (reference sequence). The CDR3 spans 12 residues. In DNA, the CDR3 is TGTGCCAGCAGCGCCAGGGAAAAACAGCAGTACTTC. Residues: CASSAREKQQYF.

The genes are TRBV5-6 and TRBJ2-5; weak D call: TRBD2 (5 bases). Per germline, CDR1 SGHDT and CDR2 YYEEEE. The V gene lost 5 bases and the J gene lost 3 bases, with 14 bases spanning the gap. CDR3 length: 14 amino acids. CDR3 sequence: CASRLNPREETQYF. The CDR3 DNA sequence: TGTGCCAGCAGGCTTAACCCGCGGGAAGAGACCCAGTACTTC.

The rearrangement uses TRBV27 and TRBJ1-6; possible D gene TRBD1, 5 bases. Germline loops: CDR1 MNHEY, CDR2 SMNVEV (reference sequence). CDR3 size: 12 residues. Trimming cost V 9 bases and J 9 bases, with 12 bases left between them. CDR3 amino acids: CASAQGGSPLHF. The CDR3 DNA follows: TGTGCCAGTGCCCAGGGTGGTTCACCCCTCCACTTT.

This clone was found a few times. This sequence joins TRBV6-1 and TRBJ1-1, with D maybe TRBD1 (6 bases). V shed 7 bases and J shed 1 base, with 16 bases lying between them. This CDR3 has 15 amino acids. Germline-derived CDR1 and CDR2 are MNHNS and SASEGT. CDR3 region: CASKQGPHKNTEAFF. CDR3 DNA sequence: TGTGCCAGCAAACAGGGCCCCCATAAGAACACTGAAGCTTTCTTT.

Worth noting for this clone: At the DNA level, this CDR3 is encoded by other sequences in the same sample as well. The chain has TRBV6-5 and TRBJ1-5; the match to TRBD1 covers 7 bases. Trimming at V came to 2 bases and at J to 7 bases, leaving 5 bases not matched to a gene. CDR1 MNHEY and CDR2 SVGAGI come from the germline V gene. This CDR3 is built from 14 residues. The DNA of the CDR3 is TGTGCCAGCAGTTACAGACAGGGAGGCCAGCCCCAGCATTTT. It codes for CASSYRQGGQPQHF.

The rearrangement uses TRBV7-8 and TRBJ1-6, with 7 bases aligning to TRBD1. The length of the CDR3 is 13 residues. CDR1 SGHVS and CDR2 FQNEAQ come from the germline V gene. With V trimmed by 5 bases and J by 8 bases, 3 bases remained unmatched. The CDR3 sequence: CASSLTGDSPLHF. Here the CDR3 DNA reads TGTGCCAGCAGCCTAACAGGGGATTCACCCCTCCACTTT.

The rearrangement uses TRBV6-5 and TRBJ2-7, with a weak D call TRBD1 (6 bases). This CDR3 spans 14 amino acids. With 2 bases removed from V and 7 bases from J, the gap between germline ends came to 15 bases. Germline V gives CDR1 MNHEY, CDR2 SVGAGI. The CDR3 spells CASSYGGQRWEQYF. Written as DNA, the CDR3 is TGTGCCAGCAGTTACGGGGGCCAGAGGTGGGAGCAGTACTTC.

The V gene is TRBV6-5, the J gene TRBJ1-1; D ambiguous. CDR1 and CDR2 from the germline V gene are MNHEY and SVGAGI. Trimming stripped 2 bases from V and 1 base from J, with 8 bases between. The CDR3 sequence is 14 residues long. In DNA form, the CDR3 reads TGTGCCAGCAGTTACGAGGAGCAGAACACTGAAGCTTTCTTT. Residues: CASSYEEQNTEAFF.

A note on this clone: The identical CDR3 is also encoded by other nucleotide sequences in the sample. In DNA, the CDR3 is TGCGCCAGCAGCCTCGGGTCTGGAGAGACCCAGTACTTC. Translation gives CASSLGSGETQYF. The chain combines TRBV5-1 with TRBJ2-5; D call uncertain. V was shortened by 4 bases and J by 4 bases, with 11 bases between the two germline ends. Germline values: CDR1 SGHRS, CDR2 YFSETQ. This CDR3 contains 13 residues.

The V call is TRBV7-6, the J call TRBJ2-3; maybe TRBD2 (6 bases). The V and J ends lost 4 bases and 2 bases respectively, with 16 bases between them. This CDR3 has 16 residues. Germline CDR1 reads SGHVS; CDR2 reads FNYEAQ. The CDR3 bases are TGTGCCAGCAGCTCCCTTCGGGGGAGCAACACAGATACGCAGTATTTT. Encoded protein: CASSSLRGSNTDTQYF.

The chain recombines TRBV5-1 with TRBJ1-2, with 9 bases identical to TRBD1. The CDR3 has 14 residues. The ends lost 8 bases at V and 3 bases at J; junction bases unmatched: 8. Germline V gene sequence: CDR1 SGHRS, CDR2 YFSETQ. The CDR3 loop reads CASGTGRTDYGYTF. In DNA form, the CDR3 reads TGCGCCAGTGGGACAGGGAGGACGGACTATGGCTACACCTTC.

The chain recombines TRBV4-2 with TRBJ1-1; no clear D. This CDR3 has 14 residues. CDR1 is LGHNA and CDR2 is YNFKEQ in the germline V gene. The ends were cut back, 0 bases at V and 1 base at J, with 6 bases in the middle. CDR3 protein: CASSQDIENTEAFF. The CDR3 bases are TGTGCCAGCAGCCAAGATATAGAGAACACTGAAGCTTTCTTT.